The 24 T cell receptor beta chains below all came from one sample that was sequenced in a study of T cell responses to AZD1222 COVID-19 vaccine. Measured with immunoSEQ multiplex PCR; TCRdb has only the in-frame clones, and not every one. The sample lists approximately 99,000 clones; approximately 89% were seen once. The source was peripheral blood, collected on day 0 of MenACWY control vaccination. These receptors originate from an adult in good health.

The CDR3 loop reads CASRETSLLAYEQYF. The CDR3 bases are TGTGCCAGCCGAGAGACAAGCTTGCTTGCCTACGAGCAGTACTTC. The J gene is TRBJ2-7, the V gene TRBV2; no clear D gene. V dropped 8 bases and J dropped 2 bases, with 19 bases sitting between them. The CDR3 sequence is 15 residues long. The germline V gene has CDR1 SNHLY and CDR2 FYNNEI. The variable domain in full, with the rest retrieved from reference TRBV2 and TRBJ2-7, is EPEVTQTPSHQVTQMGQEVILRCVPISNHLYFYWYRQILGQKVEFLVSFYNNEISEKSEIFDDQFSVERPDGSNFTLKIRSTKLEDSAMYFCASRETSLLAYEQYFGPGTRLTVT.

The V and J genes are TRBV6-1 and TRBJ1-5; 8 nucleotides line up with TRBD1. After removal of 4 bases from V and 5 bases from J, the junction contained 22 bases not matched to a gene. CDR1 and CDR2 from the germline V gene are MNHNS and SASEGT. This CDR3 is built from 20 residues. The CDR3 protein is CASSVALGAGGSRPDQPQHF. CDR3 in DNA: TGTGCCAGCAGTGTTGCTCTTGGGGCAGGGGGCTCACGTCCTGATCAGCCCCAGCATTTT.

This clone has just one count. The chain recombines TRBV9 with TRBJ2-3, with D perhaps matching TRBD2 (6 bases). CDR3 length: 15 amino acids. V was shortened by 0 bases and J by 4 bases, with 12 bases between the two germline ends. The V gene's germline CDR1 is SGDLS and CDR2 YYNGEE. CDR3 region: CASSVATGTADTQYF. The CDR3 DNA is TGTGCCAGCAGCGTAGCTACTGGGACTGCAGATACGCAGTATTTT.

This chain joins TRBV11-1 and TRBJ1-4; possible D gene TRBD1, 5 bases. V lost 1 base and J lost 4, with 10 bases in between. Looked up from germline, CDR1 is SGHAT and CDR2 is FQDESV (reference sequence). The CDR3 totals 15 residues. Here the CDR3 DNA reads TGTGCCAGCAGCTTAGGCGACAGACATAATGAAAAACTGTTTTTT. Residues: CASSLGDRHNEKLFF.

The chain links TRBV5-1 to TRBJ2-7; possibly TRBD1 for D (6 bases). With 4 bases removed from V and 4 bases from J, the gap between germline ends came to 9 bases. The germline V gene has CDR1 SGHRS and CDR2 YFSETQ. The CDR3 has 12 residues. In DNA form, the CDR3 reads TGCGCCAGCAGCATACAGGGTTACGAGCAGTACTTC. This encodes CASSIQGYEQYF.

The V call is TRBV5-1, the J call TRBJ2-1; 11 positions match TRBD1. The germline CDR1 and CDR2 sequences are SGHRS and YFSETQ. The ends lost 3 bases at V and 5 bases at J; junction bases unmatched: 4. The CDR3 totals 15 residues. The CDR3 DNA reads TGCGCCAGCAGCTCTGGACAGGGGGCAAACAATGAGCAGTTCTTC. This gives the protein CASSSGQGANNEQFF.

V is TRBV4-3 and J is TRBJ2-1; TRBD1 is a possible D gene (5 bases). Trimming pared 8 bases from V and 0 bases from J, leaving 14 bases between. The CDR3 is made up of 15 amino acids. Looked up from germline, CDR1 is LGHNA and CDR2 is YSLEER. CDR3 nucleotide sequence: TGCGCCAGCTCGTCGACAGTGAGCTCCTACAATGAGCAGTTCTTC. This gives the protein CASSSTVSSYNEQFF.

This clone was detected only once. The gene calls are TRBV28 and TRBJ1-5, with 11 bases that match TRBD1. Germline values: CDR1 MDHEN, CDR2 SYDVKM. This CDR3 spans 16 amino acids. The V and J ends lost 6 bases and 4 bases, in that order; junction bases with no gene match: 8. CDR3 nucleotides: TGTGCCAGCAGGTCGCCGGGACAGGGGGTTAATCAGCCCCAGCATTTT. This translates into CASRSPGQGVNQPQHF.

This rearrangement joins TRBV18 to TRBJ2-1; 11 bases are shared with TRBD2. CDR1 and CDR2 (germline): KGHSH, LQKENI. This CDR3 spans 17 amino acids. Trimming cost V 2 bases and J 6 bases; bases outside gene matches: 9. The CDR3 region is CASSPTTSGGTFNEQFF. The CDR3 region has the DNA TGTGCCAGCTCACCAACAACTAGCGGGGGCACTTTCAATGAGCAGTTCTTC.

This clone was found a few times. The rearrangement joins TRBV7-9 to TRBJ2-3, with TRBD2 as a possible D gene (5 bases). The CDR3 has 15 residues. V lost 0 bases and J lost 6, with 13 bases in between. Germline CDR1 is SEHNR and CDR2 is FQNEAQ (reference sequence). This CDR3 is CASSLAGSAIDTQYF. The CDR3 DNA follows: TGTGCCAGCAGCTTAGCGGGGAGCGCGATCGATACGCAGTATTTT.

This chain joins TRBV5-1 and TRBJ2-2; D not resolved. Germline values: CDR1 SGHRS, CDR2 YFSETQ. The CDR3 contains 16 residues. The V and J ends lost 0 bases and 5 bases respectively, with 14 bases between them. Written as DNA, the CDR3 is TGCGCCAGCAGCTTGGGGCCGAAAGGGTCGACCGGGGAGCTGTTTTTT. Translating gives CASSLGPKGSTGELFF. Full variable domain (outside the CDR3, taken from reference TRBV5-1 and TRBJ2-2): KAGVTQTPRYLIKTRGQQVTLSCSPISGHRSVSWYQQTPGQGLQFLFEYFSETQRNKGNFPGRFSGRQFSNSRSEMNVSTLELGDSALYLCASSLGPKGSTGELFFGEGSRLTVL.

The chain links TRBV5-4 to TRBJ1-3; D remains unclear. CDR3 size: 17 residues. V was trimmed by 3 bases and J by 0 bases, leaving 16 bases between them. The germline V gene encodes CDR1 SGHNT and CDR2 YYREEE (reference sequence). CDR3 protein: CASSSSPTGNSGNTIYF. In nucleotides, the CDR3 is TGTGCCAGCAGCTCCTCTCCGACGGGGAACTCTGGAAACACCATATATTTT.

J is TRBJ2-7 and V is TRBV27; perhaps TRBD1 as D (8 bases). CDR1 and CDR2 from the germline V gene are MNHEY and SMNVEV (reference sequence). V lost 5 bases, J lost 7 bases, and 21 bases lay in between. This CDR3 has 15 residues. CDR3 region: CASSQGQGGSREQYF. In nucleotides, the CDR3 is TGTGCCAGCAGTCAAGGACAGGGAGGGTCGAGAGAGCAGTACTTC.

This clone showed up just once. V gene TRBV5-1 combines with J gene TRBJ2-7; D possibly corresponds to TRBD1 (6 bases). This CDR3 is 14 amino acids long. V was cut by 3 bases and J by 5 bases, with 15 bases left in between. Germline assignment: CDR1 SGHRS and CDR2 YFSETQ. CDR3 protein: CASSSTGVGHEQYF. For the CDR3, the DNA is TGCGCCAGCAGCTCGACAGGAGTTGGTCACGAGCAGTACTTC.

The CDR3 sequence: CATLGGVDQPQHF. The DNA of the CDR3 is TGTGCCACCCTTGGGGGGGTGGATCAGCCCCAGCATTTT. The chain carries TRBV10-3 and TRBJ1-5; a possible D gene is TRBD1 (5 bases). Per the germline V gene, CDR1 is ENHRY and CDR2 is SYGVKD. The V gene lost 10 bases and the J gene lost 5 bases, with 15 bases spanning the gap. There are 13 residues in the CDR3.

The chain joins TRBV13 to TRBJ2-1; a weak D match, TRBD2 (5 bases). Germline V gene lookup returns CDR1 PRHDT and CDR2 FYEKMQ (reference sequence). Trimming removed 8 bases at V and 0 bases at J, with 11 bases between. This CDR3 is built from 14 residues. In nucleotides, the CDR3 is TGTGCCAGCTCGGGGTATAGCTCCTACAATGAGCAGTTCTTC. This sequence encodes CASSGYSSYNEQFF.

This chain connects TRBV2 to TRBJ2-1, with unresolved D. CDR1 and CDR2 from the germline V gene are SNHLY and FYNNEI. Trimming took off 3 bases at V and 8 bases at J, with 5 bases between the two ends. This CDR3 comprises 11 residues. CDR3 loop: CASSDHYEQFF. As DNA, the CDR3 is TGTGCCAGCAGTGACCACTATGAGCAGTTCTTC.

The chain links TRBV5-4 to TRBJ2-7; 9 bases match TRBD1. This CDR3 has 15 amino acids. V shed 3 bases, J shed 3 bases, and the junction held 7 bases outside the gene matches. Per germline, CDR1 SGHNT and CDR2 YYREEE (reference sequence). DNA of the CDR3: TGTGCCAGCAGCTGGATACCGGGACAGGGCTACGAGCAGTACTTC. Its translation is CASSWIPGQGYEQYF.

This clone was seen only once. The J gene is TRBJ2-5, the V gene TRBV6-5; 8 bases line up with TRBD1. In germline, CDR1 is MNHEY, CDR2 SVGAGI. The junction had 6 bases not matched to a gene; V was cut back by 6 bases and J by 6 bases. The CDR3 extends over 13 amino acids. The chain's CDR3 is CASSHTGGKTQYF. CDR3 coding DNA: TGTGCCAGCAGCCATACAGGGGGAAAGACCCAGTACTTC.

The chain employs TRBV11-1 and TRBJ1-1; TRBD1 matches 11 bases. CDR1 SGHAT and CDR2 FQDESV come from the germline V gene (reference sequence). Trimming removed 5 bases from V and 5 bases from J; junction bases left unmatched: 7. The CDR3 covers 15 residues. The CDR3 loop is CASSPRTGGKTEAFF. CDR3 DNA: TGTGCCAGCAGCCCACGGACAGGGGGCAAGACTGAAGCTTTCTTT.

The chain employs TRBV11-1 and TRBJ2-2, with 7 nucleotides matching TRBD1. CDR1 is SGHAT, CDR2 FQDESV, per germline (reference sequence). The CDR3 extends over 13 amino acids. The V gene end was trimmed by 7 bases and the J gene end by 4 bases; junction bases not matched to a gene: 3. The CDR3 region has the DNA TGTGCCAGCACCGACAGGGTCACCGGGGAGCTGTTTTTT. Translated, it gives CASTDRVTGELFF. Based on the CDR3 plus reference TRBV11-1 and TRBJ2-2, the full variable domain is EAEVAQSPRYKITEKSQAVAFWCDPISGHATLYWYRQILGQGPELLVQFQDESVVDDSQLPKDRFSAERLKGVDSTLKIQPAELGDSAMYLCASTDRVTGELFFGEGSRLTVL.

The chain couples TRBV27 to TRBJ1-4; tentatively, D is TRBD1 (5 bases). V was pared by 3 bases and J by 0 bases, with 11 bases between. The CDR3 spans 16 residues. Germline V gene sequence: CDR1 MNHEY, CDR2 SMNVEV (reference sequence). The CDR3 nucleotides are TGTGCCAGCAGTTTGCAGGGAGCCCCAACTAATGAAAAACTGTTTTTT. Translation: CASSLQGAPTNEKLFF.

This clone was found once. This sequence joins TRBV27 and TRBJ1-1; the D gene is possibly TRBD1 (5 bases). CDR1 and CDR2 (germline): MNHEY, SMNVEV (reference sequence). CDR3 length: 15 amino acids. Between the trimmed V and J ends, which lost 3 bases and 1 base, there was a span of 12 bases. The CDR3 here is CASSLGRGGNTEAFF. Here the CDR3 DNA reads TGTGCCAGCAGTTTGGGACGCGGGGGGAACACTGAAGCTTTCTTT.

The chain carries TRBV9 and TRBJ1-1; 10 bases agree with TRBD1. With V trimmed by 3 bases and J by 5 bases, 16 bases remained unmatched. The CDR3 is 18 amino acids. Per germline, CDR1 SGDLS and CDR2 YYNGEE. This chain's CDR3 is CASSDDPSGQGYRTEAFF. In nucleotides, the CDR3 is TGTGCCAGCAGCGACGACCCTTCGGGACAGGGGTATCGAACTGAAGCTTTCTTT.